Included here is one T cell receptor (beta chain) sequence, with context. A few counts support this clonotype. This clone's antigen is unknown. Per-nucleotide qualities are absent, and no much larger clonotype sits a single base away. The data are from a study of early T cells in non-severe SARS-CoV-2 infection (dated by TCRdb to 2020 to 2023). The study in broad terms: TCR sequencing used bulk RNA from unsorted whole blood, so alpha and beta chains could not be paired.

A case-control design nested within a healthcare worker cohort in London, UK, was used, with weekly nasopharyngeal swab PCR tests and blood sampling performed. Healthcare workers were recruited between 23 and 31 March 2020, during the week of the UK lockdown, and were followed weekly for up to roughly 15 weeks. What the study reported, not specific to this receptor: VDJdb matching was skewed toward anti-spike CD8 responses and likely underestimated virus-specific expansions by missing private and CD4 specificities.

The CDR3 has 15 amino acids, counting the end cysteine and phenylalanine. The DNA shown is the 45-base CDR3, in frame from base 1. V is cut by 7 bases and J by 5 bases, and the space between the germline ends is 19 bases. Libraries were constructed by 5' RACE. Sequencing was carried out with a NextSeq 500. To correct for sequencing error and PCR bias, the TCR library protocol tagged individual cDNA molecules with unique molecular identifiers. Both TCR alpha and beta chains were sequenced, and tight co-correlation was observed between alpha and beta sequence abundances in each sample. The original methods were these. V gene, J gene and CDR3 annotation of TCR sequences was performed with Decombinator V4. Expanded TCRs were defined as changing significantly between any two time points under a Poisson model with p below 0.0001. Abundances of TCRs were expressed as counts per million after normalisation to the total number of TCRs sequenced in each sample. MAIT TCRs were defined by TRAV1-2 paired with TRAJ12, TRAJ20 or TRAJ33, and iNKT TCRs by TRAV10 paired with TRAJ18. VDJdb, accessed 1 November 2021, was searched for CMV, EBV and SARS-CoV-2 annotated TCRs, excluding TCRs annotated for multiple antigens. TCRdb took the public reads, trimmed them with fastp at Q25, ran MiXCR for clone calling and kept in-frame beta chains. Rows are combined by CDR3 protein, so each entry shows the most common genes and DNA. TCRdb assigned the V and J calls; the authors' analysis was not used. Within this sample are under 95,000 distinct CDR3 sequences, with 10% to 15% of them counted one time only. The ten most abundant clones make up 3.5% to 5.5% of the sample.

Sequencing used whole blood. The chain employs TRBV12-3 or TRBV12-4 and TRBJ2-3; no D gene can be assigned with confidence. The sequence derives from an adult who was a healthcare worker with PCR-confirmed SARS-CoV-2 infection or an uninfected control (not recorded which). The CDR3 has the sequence CASTKSLTGVDTQYF. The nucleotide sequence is TGTGCCAGCACCAAAAGTCTCACCGGAGTAGATACGCAGTATTTT.